These T cell receptor beta chains were read from a single sample in a study of cytomegalovirus exposure and HLA in healthy donors. Profiled with immunoSEQ multiplex PCR; TCRdb holds only in-frame clones, not every one. The sample records roughly 140,000 clones, about 80% being singletons. Specimen: PBMCs. The receptors originated from a female donor in good health and CMV-seronegative. CDR3s include the opening cysteine and the closing phenylalanine or tryptophan. D genes are given only for firm matches. Clone size is shown for a subset of rows, as once, few, many or a class of expanded clone.

v_gene: TRBV7-9; abundance: NA; j_gene: TRBJ2-3; d_gene: TRBD2; CDR3nt: TGTGCCAGCAGCGCGGCCGGGACTAGAGGCACAGATACGCAGTATTTT; CDR3aa: CASSAAGTRGTDTQYF
v_gene: TRBV7-2; abundance: NA; j_gene: TRBJ1-6; d_gene: TRBD1; CDR3nt: TGTGCCAGCAGCTTAGGCCTACAGGGGTCAGGCAATTCACCCCTCCACTTT; CDR3aa: CASSLGLQGSGNSPLHF
v_gene: TRBV7-2; abundance: NA; j_gene: TRBJ2-7; d_gene: NA; CDR3nt: TGTGCCAGCAGCTTAGCCGGGGGGCGGGGGAGCCTGGGCGAGCAGTACTTC; CDR3aa: CASSLAGGRGSLGEQYF
v_gene: TRBV6-5; abundance: NA; j_gene: TRBJ2-3; d_gene: NA; CDR3nt: TGTGCCAGCAGAAACGGGGCAGATACGCAGTATTTT; CDR3aa: CASRNGADTQYF
v_gene: TRBV28; abundance: NA; j_gene: TRBJ1-2; d_gene: NA; CDR3nt: TGTGCCAGCAGTTCGATGGCAGGGCGTAGCGGCTACACCTTC; CDR3aa: CASSSMAGRSGYTF
v_gene: TRBV30; abundance: NA; j_gene: TRBJ2-1; d_gene: NA; CDR3nt: TGTGCCTGGAGTCTAGGTGCGTCCTACAATGAGCAGTTCTTC; CDR3aa: CAWSLGASYNEQFF
v_gene: TRBV7-9; abundance: NA; j_gene: TRBJ2-2; d_gene: NA; CDR3nt: TGTGCCAGCAGCCAGCGTGGTCTGCTCACCGGGGAGCTGTTTTTT; CDR3aa: CASSQRGLLTGELFF
v_gene: TRBV25-1; abundance: NA; j_gene: TRBJ2-7; d_gene: NA; CDR3nt: TGTGCCAGCAGTCCCTCAGGAGGTTCCGAGCAGTACTTC; CDR3aa: CASSPSGGSEQYF
v_gene: TRBV11-1; abundance: NA; j_gene: TRBJ1-1; d_gene: NA; CDR3nt: TGTGCCAGCAGCCTTGACAGCATGAACACTGAAGCTTTCTTT; CDR3aa: CASSLDSMNTEAFF
v_gene: TRBV7-9; abundance: once; j_gene: TRBJ1-2; d_gene: NA; CDR3nt: TGTGCCAGCAGCTTAGATGAAACAGCAGGCTACACCTTC; CDR3aa: CASSLDETAGYTF